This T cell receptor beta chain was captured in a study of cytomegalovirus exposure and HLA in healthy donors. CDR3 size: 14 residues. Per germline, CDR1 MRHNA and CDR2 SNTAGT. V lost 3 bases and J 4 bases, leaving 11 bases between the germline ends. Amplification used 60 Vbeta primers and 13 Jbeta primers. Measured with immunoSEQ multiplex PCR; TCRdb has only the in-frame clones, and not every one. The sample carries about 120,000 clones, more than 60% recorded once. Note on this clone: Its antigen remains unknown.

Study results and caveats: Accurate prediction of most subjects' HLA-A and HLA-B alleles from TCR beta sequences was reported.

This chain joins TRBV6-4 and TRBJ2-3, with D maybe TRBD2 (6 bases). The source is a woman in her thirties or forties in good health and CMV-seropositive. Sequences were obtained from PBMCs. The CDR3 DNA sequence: TGTGCCAGCAGTGAAGCGGGCGGCTCAGATACGCAGTATTTT. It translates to CASSEAGGSDTQYF.